These 25 T cell receptor beta chains came from one sample sequenced in a study of T cell responses to AZD1222 COVID-19 vaccine. Assay: immunoSEQ multiplex PCR; the TCRdb copy retains only in-frame clones and omits some. The table includes 60,000 to 85,000 clones, 85% detected once. The source was peripheral blood, collected on day 0 of AZD1222 vaccination. These receptors were taken from an adult in good health.

The chain uses TRBV12-3 or TRBV12-4 and TRBJ1-4; D call uncertain. Trimming shortened V by 1 base and J by 11 bases, and 8 bases separated the two germline ends. The CDR3 extends over 12 amino acids. CDR3 sequence reads: CASSLGQVKLFF. As DNA, the CDR3 is TGTGCCAGCAGTTTAGGCCAGGTCAAACTGTTTTTT.

This clone was seen only a few times. The CDR3 loop reads CASSFSGGAANEQFF. CDR3 nucleotide sequence: TGTGCCAGCAGCTTTAGCGGGGGGGCGGCCAATGAGCAGTTCTTC. V gene TRBV7-2 combines with J gene TRBJ2-1; the match to TRBD2 covers 11 bases. This CDR3 comprises 15 residues. J gave up 6 bases and V 3 bases, and 4 bases lay outside the gene matches. CDR1 is SGHTA and CDR2 is FQGNSA in the germline V gene.

The V gene is TRBV5-1, the J gene TRBJ2-1, with 7 bases that match TRBD2. V was pared by 3 bases and J by 2 bases, with 5 bases of the junction left unmatched. The CDR3 runs 15 residues. Germline CDR1 SGHRS, CDR2 YFSETQ. DNA of the CDR3: TGCGCCAGCAGCTCTCCCGGGAGGCCCTACAATGAGCAGTTCTTC. Protein sequence: CASSSPGRPYNEQFF.

The genes are TRBV6-2 or TRBV6-3 and TRBJ2-1; TRBD2 agrees at 12 bases. Trimming removed 4 bases from V and 13 bases from J; junction bases left unmatched: 11. CDR3 length: 15 residues. Germline lookup yields CDR1 MNHEY and CDR2 SVGEGT. CDR3: CASSWKTSGGPPQFF. CDR3 nucleotides: TGTGCCAGCAGTTGGAAGACTAGCGGGGGCCCCCCACAGTTCTTC.

The chain employs TRBV4-2 and TRBJ2-1; 12 nucleotides align to TRBD2. There are 17 residues in the CDR3. Looked up from germline, CDR1 is LGHNA and CDR2 is YNFKEQ. V gave up 6 bases and J gave up 5 bases; unmatched junction bases: 11. The CDR3 reads CASRPAALAGGDNEQFF. Written as DNA, the CDR3 is TGTGCCAGCAGGCCGGCGGCACTAGCGGGAGGAGACAATGAGCAGTTCTTC.

The genes are TRBV30 and TRBJ1-3; D remains ambiguous. This CDR3 comprises 12 residues. V was clipped by 0 bases and J by 4 bases, with 4 bases between them. Germline values: CDR1 GTSNPN, CDR2 SVGIG (reference sequence). The CDR3 loop reads CAWSVQGNTIYF. The CDR3 nucleotides are TGTGCCTGGAGTGTCCAGGGAAACACCATATATTTT.

The V call is TRBV6-5, the J call TRBJ2-1; a possible D gene is TRBD2 (6 bases). V was shortened by 5 bases and J by 6 bases, with 14 bases between the two germline ends. The germline V gene has CDR1 MNHEY and CDR2 SVGAGI. This CDR3 comprises 14 residues. The CDR3 sequence is CASSQTPGVNEQFF. The CDR3 bases are TGTGCCAGCAGTCAAACTCCGGGGGTCAATGAGCAGTTCTTC.

This clone appeared a few times. The chain has TRBV7-9 and TRBJ2-5, with TRBD2 matching over 15 bases. Germline V gene data show CDR1 as SEHNR and CDR2 as FQNEAQ (reference sequence). This CDR3 is 18 amino acids long. J gave up 3 bases and V 5 bases, and 10 bases lay outside the gene matches. CDR3 sequence (DNA): TGTGCCAGCAGCAAGGGACTAGCGGGAGGCAATTTTAAAGAGACCCAGTACTTC. This encodes CASSKGLAGGNFKETQYF. The variable domain in full, with the rest retrieved from reference TRBV7-9 and TRBJ2-5, is DTGVSQNPRHKITKRGQNVTFRCDPISEHNRLYWYRQTLGQGPEFLTYFQNEAQLEKSRLLSDRFSAERPKGSFSTLEIQRTEQGDSAMYLCASSKGLAGGNFKETQYFGPGTRLLVL.

The chain links TRBV12-3 or TRBV12-4 to TRBJ2-3; 8 nucleotides agree with TRBD1. The CDR3 spans 12 residues. V was clipped by 4 bases and J by 15 bases; unmatched bases: 9. CDR3 residues: CASSSPGQAPYF. CDR3 nucleotides: TGTGCCAGCAGTTCTCCGGGACAGGCCCCCTATTTT.

This chain joins TRBV6-5 and TRBJ1-2, with D possibly matching TRBD1 (6 bases). V shed 4 bases and J shed 9 bases, with 21 bases lying between them. CDR1 is MNHEY, CDR2 SVGAGI, per germline. This CDR3 comprises 15 residues. The chain's CDR3 is CASSSGTWVGWSYTF. Here the CDR3 DNA reads TGTGCCAGCAGTTCCGGGACATGGGTTGGGTGGAGCTACACCTTC.

This chain links TRBV7-8 with TRBJ1-1; D not certain. The CDR3 is made up of 13 amino acids. V dropped 2 bases and J dropped 1 base, with 5 bases sitting between them. Germline V gene lookup returns CDR1 SGHVS and CDR2 FQNEAQ. CDR3 sequence: CASSLMGNTEAFF. As DNA, the CDR3 is TGTGCCAGCAGCTTAATGGGGAACACTGAAGCTTTCTTT.

The rearrangement uses TRBV28 and TRBJ1-2; D not certain. V dropped 3 bases and J dropped 6 bases, with 8 bases sitting between them. The CDR3 loop spans 12 amino acids. Germline CDR1 is MDHEN and CDR2 is SYDVKM. CDR3 bases: TGTGCCAGCAGTTTTACGGGAAATGGCTACACCTTC. Protein product: CASSFTGNGYTF.

The rearrangement uses TRBV10-3 and TRBJ1-5; TRBD1 aligns across 9 bases. CDR3 length: 14 residues. The V gene's germline CDR1 is ENHRY and CDR2 SYGVKD. V shed 8 bases and J 7 bases; nucleotides not matched to a gene: 9. The DNA for the CDR3 is TGTGCCATCGGGGACAGGGCGACGGGGCAGCCCCAGCATTTT. Translated: CAIGDRATGQPQHF.

The rearrangement uses TRBV3-1 (or the pseudogene TRBV3-2) and TRBJ2-7; TRBD2 matches 11 bases. CDR1 is LGHDT and CDR2 is YNNKEL in the germline V gene (reference sequence). J lost 2 bases, V lost 4 bases, and 7 bases had no gene match. The CDR3 totals 16 residues. CDR3 nucleotides: TGTGCCAGCAGCCGAGGGACTAGCGGAGGAGCCTACGAGCAGTACTTC. Translating it yields CASSRGTSGGAYEQYF.

V usage is TRBV6-1 and J usage is TRBJ1-4; no definite D call. Trimming removed 1 base at V and 2 bases at J, with 14 bases between. CDR1 is MNHNS and CDR2 is SASEGT in the germline V gene. CDR3 size: 17 residues. The CDR3 bases are TGTGCCAGCAGTGAAGGTCTTCGGGCTCTGACTAATGAAAAACTGTTTTTT. Its translation: CASSEGLRALTNEKLFF.

This sequence joins TRBV3-1 (or the pseudogene TRBV3-2) and TRBJ1-2; the D is unclear. Germline V gives CDR1 LGHDT, CDR2 YNNKEL (reference sequence). The CDR3 has 14 amino acids. V was cut by 1 base and J by 4 bases, with 10 bases left in between. The CDR3 sequence: CASSQVSSFYGYTF. For the CDR3, the DNA is TGTGCCAGCAGCCAAGTTAGCTCCTTCTATGGCTACACCTTC.

The genes are TRBV5-1 and TRBJ2-7; 11 bases align to TRBD1. The germline gives CDR1 SGHRS, CDR2 YFSETQ. There are 13 residues in the CDR3. V lost 4 bases and J lost 6; bases outside the gene matches: 3. Here the CDR3 DNA reads TGCGCCAGCAGCGAGGGGACAGGGGGCGAGCAGTACTTC. Its protein is CASSEGTGGEQYF.

This chain joins TRBV10-1 and TRBJ2-7; D is undetermined. The germline CDR1 and CDR2 sequences are WNHNN and SYGVQD (reference sequence). The CDR3 covers 11 residues. V was shortened by 8 bases and J by 2 bases, with 7 bases between the two germline ends. The chain's CDR3 is CASGGPYEQYF. The CDR3 DNA reads TGCGCCAGCGGCGGACCCTACGAGCAGTACTTC.

CDR3 amino acids: CASSYPNWGGYTF. The CDR3, as DNA: TGTGCCAGCAGTTACCCCAATTGGGGGGGCTACACCTTC. The chain has TRBV6-2 or TRBV6-3 and TRBJ1-2; maybe TRBD1 (5 bases). CDR1 and CDR2 from the germline V gene are MNHEY and SVGEGT. This CDR3 has 13 amino acids. V was pared by 2 bases and J by 8 bases, with 12 bases between.

The chain carries TRBV19 and TRBJ2-7; a possible D gene is TRBD2 (6 bases). Trimming stripped 5 bases from V and 3 bases from J, with 20 bases between. Germline lookup yields CDR1 LNHDA and CDR2 SQIVND (reference sequence). The CDR3 spans 16 residues. The CDR3 loop is CASSEGSTSRIYEQYF. CDR3 sequence (DNA): TGTGCCAGTAGTGAAGGATCGACTAGTCGGATCTACGAGCAGTACTTC. The full variable domain, in which reference TRBV19 and TRBJ2-7 provide the parts outside the CDR3, is DGGITQSPKYLFRKEGQNVTLSCEQNLNHDAMYWYRQDPGQGLRLIYYSQIVNDFQKGDIAEGYSVSREKKESFPLTVTSAQKNPTAFYLCASSEGSTSRIYEQYFGPGTRLTVT.

The sample holds a few counts of this clone. The genes are TRBV6-5 and TRBJ2-3, with a tentative D call TRBD2 (5 bases). Trimming removed 5 bases at V and 4 bases at J, with 13 bases between. The CDR3 is 14 amino acids. Germline V gives CDR1 MNHEY, CDR2 SVGAGI. CDR3 sequence: CASSLTKLADTQYF. The DNA for the CDR3 is TGTGCCAGCAGTCTTACGAAACTAGCAGATACGCAGTATTTT.

The rearrangement uses TRBV20-1 and TRBJ2-1; D uncertain. Germline CDR1 and CDR2: DFQATT and SNEGSKA (reference sequence). CDR3 length: 11 amino acids. Trimming took off 7 bases at V and 7 bases at J, with 11 bases between the two ends. The CDR3 region has the DNA TGCAGTGTGGAAGGGAAAAATGAGCAGTTCTTC. Translated: CSVEGKNEQFF.

This chain links TRBV7-2 with TRBJ1-1, with unresolved D. This CDR3 contains 14 residues. CDR1 is SGHTA and CDR2 is FQGNSA in the germline V gene. Deletions cut 1 base from V and 5 bases from J, with 11 bases between. The CDR3 sequence: CASSLGNSGTEAFF. DNA for the CDR3: TGTGCCAGCAGCTTAGGTAATTCGGGGACTGAAGCTTTCTTT.

The genes are TRBV15 and TRBJ2-7; the D gene is possibly TRBD1 (6 bases). The CDR3 consists of 14 residues. Germline V gives CDR1 LNHNV, CDR2 YYDKDF (reference sequence). Deletions cut 0 bases from V and 6 bases from J, with 12 bases between. CDR3 residues: CATSRDPTGSEQYF. The CDR3 region has the DNA TGTGCCACCAGCAGAGACCCCACAGGGTCCGAGCAGTACTTC.

The rearrangement uses TRBV4-1 and TRBJ2-7; D is unclear. The ends were cut back, 1 base at V and 12 bases at J, with 16 bases in the middle. Germline V gives CDR1 MGHRA, CDR2 YSYEKL. The length of the CDR3 is 13 residues. CDR3 in amino acids: CASSQGEDGVRYF. The CDR3 DNA is TGCGCCAGCAGCCAAGGTGAAGATGGCGTGAGGTACTTC.